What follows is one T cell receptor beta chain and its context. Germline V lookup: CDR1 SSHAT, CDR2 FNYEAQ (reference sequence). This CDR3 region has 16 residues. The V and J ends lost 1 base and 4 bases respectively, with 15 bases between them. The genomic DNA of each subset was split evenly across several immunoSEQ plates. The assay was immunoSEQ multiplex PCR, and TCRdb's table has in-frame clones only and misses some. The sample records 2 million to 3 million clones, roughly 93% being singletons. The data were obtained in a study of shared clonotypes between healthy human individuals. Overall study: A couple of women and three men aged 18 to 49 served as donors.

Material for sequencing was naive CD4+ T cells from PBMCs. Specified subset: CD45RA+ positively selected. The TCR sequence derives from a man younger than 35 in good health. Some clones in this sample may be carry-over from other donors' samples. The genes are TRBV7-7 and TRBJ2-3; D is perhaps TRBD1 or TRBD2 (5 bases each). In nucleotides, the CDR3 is TGTGCCAGCAGCTTAGGCCTGGGGGTTCAAGCAGATACGCAGTATTTT. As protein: CASSLGLGVQADTQYF.